The 3 T cell receptor beta chains below were found in one sample sequenced in a study of blood T cell repertoires in COVID-19. Sequencing used immunoSEQ multiplex PCR; TCRdb keeps in-frame clones, though not all of them. The sample has approximately 300,000 clones; approximately 90% are singletons. The sequenced material came from peripheral blood. Receptors were obtained from a woman aged 50 to 60 who had recovered from COVID-19.

The chain carries TRBV21-1 and TRBJ2-7; TRBD2 reflects the table's D call only, with no check against the DNA. TRBV21-1 constitutes a pseudogene. The CDR3 length is 15 residues. The CDR3 protein is CASSKRPRKSYEQYF. CDR3 nucleotide sequence: TGTGCCAGCAGCAAACGCCCTAGGAAGTCCTACGAGCAGTACTTC.

The CDR3 DNA follows: TGTGCCAGCAGTGTTTCCGAGAGGGACACTGAAGCTTTCTTT. Its translation: CASSVSERDTEAFF. V usage is TRBV6-6 and J usage is TRBJ1-1; no clear D. Trimming shortened V by 5 bases and J by 3 bases, and 13 bases separated the two germline ends. This CDR3 is 14 amino acids long. Germline V lookup: CDR1 MNHNY, CDR2 SVGAGI (reference sequence).

A single count supports this clone. The chain has TRBV28 and TRBJ2-1; TRBD2 might be the D (6 bases). The CDR3 totals 15 residues. The V gene lost 3 bases and the J gene lost 7 bases, with 16 bases spanning the gap. CDR1 MDHEN and CDR2 SYDVKM come from the germline V gene. This CDR3 reads CASSFPMGGSNEQFF. The DNA of the CDR3 is TGTGCCAGCAGTTTCCCCATGGGGGGTAGTAATGAGCAGTTCTTC. Full variable domain (outside the CDR3, taken from reference TRBV28 and TRBJ2-1): DVKVTQSSRYLVKRTGEKVFLECVQDMDHENMFWYRQDPGLGLRLIYFSYDVKMKEKGDIPEGYSVSREKKERFSLILESASTNQTSMYLCASSFPMGGSNEQFFGPGTRLTVL.